Listed below are T cell receptor beta chains from one sample, sequenced in a study of cytomegalovirus exposure and HLA in healthy donors. Repertoires were generated with immunoSEQ multiplex PCR, while TCRdb's copy carries only in-frame clones and drops some. The data show around 130,000 clones, 65% to 75% seen once. Sequencing was done on a sample of PBMCs. The receptors here all came from a man aged 40-49 years in good health and CMV-seropositive. Each CDR3 is given with its conserved first and last residue. Fields, in order: clone size, CDR3 length, D gene, J gene, V gene, CDR3 protein, CDR3 DNA. The D gene is left open where the match is weak. Expanded clones get a size class; other rows say once, few or many, or leave the size out.

>-|17|-|TRBJ1-6|TRBV2
CASSEALANMGASPLHF
TGTGCCAGCAGTGAAGCCCTCGCCAACATGGGGGCATCACCCCTCCACTTT
>once|15|TRBD1|TRBJ2-3|TRBV30
CAWSGDRGATDTQYF
TGTGCCTGGAGCGGGGACAGGGGTGCAACAGATACGCAGTATTTT
>-|13|-|TRBJ1-2|TRBV6-5
CASRRGGNYGYTF
TGTGCCAGCAGGAGGGGGGGAAACTATGGCTACACCTTC
>-|14|TRBD1|TRBJ2-7|TRBV5-1
CASSFGTGFYEQYF
TGCGCCAGCAGCTTCGGGACAGGTTTCTACGAGCAGTACTTC
>-|14|-|TRBJ1-2|TRBV9
CASSVDVGSYGYTF
TGTGCCAGCAGCGTAGATGTGGGGAGCTATGGCTACACCTTC
>-|14|TRBD1|TRBJ1-4|TRBV25-1
CASSEHRGVEKLFF
TGTGCCAGCAGTGAACACAGGGGGGTTGAAAAACTGTTTTTT
>-|18|-|TRBJ1-4|TRBV30
CAWSVRMIRSGTNEKLFF
TGTGCCTGGAGTGTACGTATGATCCGAAGCGGCACTAATGAAAAACTGTTTTTT
>-|16|-|TRBJ2-2|TRBV11-3
CASSLDLGGFTGELFF
TGTGCCAGCAGCTTAGATCTCGGGGGATTTACCGGGGAGCTGTTTTTT
>-|15|TRBD1|TRBJ1-2|TRBV27
CASSPQGASGYGYTF
TGTGCCAGCAGTCCCCAGGGGGCCTCGGGCTATGGCTACACCTTC
>few|14|TRBD1|TRBJ1-5|TRBV6-1
CASSTGQGYQPQHF
TGTGCCAGCAGCACCGGACAGGGCTATCAGCCCCAGCATTTT